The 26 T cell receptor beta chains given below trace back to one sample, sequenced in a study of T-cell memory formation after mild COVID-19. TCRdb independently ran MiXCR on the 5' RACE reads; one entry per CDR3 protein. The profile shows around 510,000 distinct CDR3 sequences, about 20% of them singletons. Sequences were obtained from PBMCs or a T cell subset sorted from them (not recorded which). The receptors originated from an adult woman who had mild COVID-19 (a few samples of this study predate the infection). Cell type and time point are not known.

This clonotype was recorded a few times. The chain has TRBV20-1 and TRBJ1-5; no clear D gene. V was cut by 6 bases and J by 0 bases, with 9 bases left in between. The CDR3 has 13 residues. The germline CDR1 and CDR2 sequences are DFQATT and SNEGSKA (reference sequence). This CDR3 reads CSAGKDSNQPQHF. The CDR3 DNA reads TGCAGTGCGGGAAAGGATAGCAATCAGCCCCAGCATTTT.

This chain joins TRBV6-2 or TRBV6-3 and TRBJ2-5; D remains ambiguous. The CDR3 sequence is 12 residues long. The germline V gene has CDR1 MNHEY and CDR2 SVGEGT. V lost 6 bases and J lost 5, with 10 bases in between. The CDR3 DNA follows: TGTGCCAGCAGCCCCTTACCGGAGACCCAGTACTTC. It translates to CASSPLPETQYF.

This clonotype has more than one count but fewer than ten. As DNA, the CDR3 is TGCGCCAGCACTCCTAGCGGGGTACGCGATACGCAGTATTTT. Translation: CASTPSGVRDTQYF. The rearrangement links TRBV5-1 to TRBJ2-3; 9 nucleotides agree with TRBD2. This CDR3 spans 14 amino acids. Germline loops: CDR1 SGHRS, CDR2 YFSETQ. The ends lost 6 bases at V and 6 bases at J; junction bases unmatched: 8.

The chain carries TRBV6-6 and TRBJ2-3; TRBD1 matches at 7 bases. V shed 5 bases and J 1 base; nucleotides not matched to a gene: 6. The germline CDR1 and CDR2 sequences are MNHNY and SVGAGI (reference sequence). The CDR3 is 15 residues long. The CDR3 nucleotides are TGTGCCAGCAGTCGCCGACAGGGCCGCACAGATACGCAGTATTTT. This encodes CASSRRQGRTDTQYF.

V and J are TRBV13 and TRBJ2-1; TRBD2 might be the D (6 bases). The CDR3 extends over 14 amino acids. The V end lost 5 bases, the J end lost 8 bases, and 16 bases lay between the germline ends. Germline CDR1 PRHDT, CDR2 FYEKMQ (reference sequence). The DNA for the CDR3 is TGTGCCAGCAGCACCCAGGAGGGCCCGGATGAGCAGTTCTTC. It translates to CASSTQEGPDEQFF.

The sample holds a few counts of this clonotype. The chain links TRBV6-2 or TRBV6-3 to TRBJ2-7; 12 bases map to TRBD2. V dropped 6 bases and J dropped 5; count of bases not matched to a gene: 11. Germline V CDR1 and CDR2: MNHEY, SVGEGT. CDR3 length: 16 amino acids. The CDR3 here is CASSRRLAGVSDEQYF. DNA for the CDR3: TGTGCCAGCAGCCGACGACTAGCGGGAGTCTCGGACGAGCAGTACTTC.

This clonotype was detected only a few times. DNA of the CDR3: TGTGCCAGCAGTTACCTAGGAGTTAGGTCTTACGAGCAGTACTTC. It yields the protein CASSYLGVRSYEQYF. The chain links TRBV6-5 to TRBJ2-7; D is uncertain. The germline V gene has CDR1 MNHEY and CDR2 SVGAGI. Trimming stripped 2 bases from V and 4 bases from J, with 15 bases between. The CDR3 loop spans 15 amino acids.

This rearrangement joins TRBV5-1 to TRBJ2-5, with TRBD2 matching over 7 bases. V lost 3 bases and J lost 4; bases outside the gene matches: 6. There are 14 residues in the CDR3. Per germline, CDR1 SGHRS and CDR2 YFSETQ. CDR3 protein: CASSSRGMGETQYF. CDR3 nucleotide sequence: TGCGCCAGCAGCTCGCGGGGGATGGGAGAGACCCAGTACTTC.

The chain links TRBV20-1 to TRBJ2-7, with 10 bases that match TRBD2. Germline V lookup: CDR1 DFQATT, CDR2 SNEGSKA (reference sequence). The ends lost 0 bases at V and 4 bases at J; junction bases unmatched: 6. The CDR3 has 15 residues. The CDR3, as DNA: TGCAGTGCTAGAGATGGACTAGCGGAGTCGTACGAGCAGTACTTC. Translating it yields CSARDGLAESYEQYF.

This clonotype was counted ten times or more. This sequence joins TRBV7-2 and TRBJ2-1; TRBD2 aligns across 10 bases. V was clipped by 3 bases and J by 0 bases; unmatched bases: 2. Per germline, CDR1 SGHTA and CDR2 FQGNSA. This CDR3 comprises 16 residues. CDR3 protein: CASSFSGGISYNEQFF. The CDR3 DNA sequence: TGTGCCAGCAGCTTTAGCGGGGGGATCTCCTACAATGAGCAGTTCTTC. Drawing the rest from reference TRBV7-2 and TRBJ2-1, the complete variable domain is GAGVSQSPSNKVTEKGKDVELRCDPISGHTALYWYRQSLGQGLEFLIYFQGNSAPDKSGLPSDRFSAERTGGSVSTLTIQRTQQEDSAVYLCASSFSGGISYNEQFFGPGTRLTVL.

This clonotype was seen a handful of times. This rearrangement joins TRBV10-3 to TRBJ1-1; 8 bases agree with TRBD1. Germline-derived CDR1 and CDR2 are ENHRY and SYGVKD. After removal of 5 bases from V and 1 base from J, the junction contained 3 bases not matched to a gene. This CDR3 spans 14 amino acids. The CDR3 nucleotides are TGTGCCATCAGTAAGGGACAGGAGAACACTGAAGCTTTCTTT. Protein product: CAISKGQENTEAFF.

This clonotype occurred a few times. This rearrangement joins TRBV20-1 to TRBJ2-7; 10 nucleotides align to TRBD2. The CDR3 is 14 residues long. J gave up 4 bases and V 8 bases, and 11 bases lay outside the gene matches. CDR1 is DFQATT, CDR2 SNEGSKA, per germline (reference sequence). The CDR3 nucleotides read TGCAGTACCCTGCCTCGGACTAGCGGATACGAGCAGTACTTC. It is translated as CSTLPRTSGYEQYF.

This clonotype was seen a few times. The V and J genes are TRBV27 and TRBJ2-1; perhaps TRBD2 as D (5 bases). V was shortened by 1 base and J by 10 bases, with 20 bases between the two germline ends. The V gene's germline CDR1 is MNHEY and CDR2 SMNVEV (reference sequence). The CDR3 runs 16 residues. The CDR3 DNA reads TGTGCCAGCAGTTTATATGGCGGGCTAGTCGAAGGGGAGCAGTTCTTC. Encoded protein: CASSLYGGLVEGEQFF.

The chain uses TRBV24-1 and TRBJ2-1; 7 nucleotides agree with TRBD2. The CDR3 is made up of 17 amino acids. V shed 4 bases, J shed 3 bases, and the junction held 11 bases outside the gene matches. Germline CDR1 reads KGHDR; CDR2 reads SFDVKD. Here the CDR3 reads CATSDPTSGDHYNEQFF. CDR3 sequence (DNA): TGTGCCACCAGTGACCCCACCAGCGGGGATCACTACAATGAGCAGTTCTTC.

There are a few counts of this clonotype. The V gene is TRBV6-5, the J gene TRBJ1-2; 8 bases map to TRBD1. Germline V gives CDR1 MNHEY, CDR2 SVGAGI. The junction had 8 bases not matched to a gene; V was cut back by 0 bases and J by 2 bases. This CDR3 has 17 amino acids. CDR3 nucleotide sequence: TGTGCCAGCAGTTACTCGAGGGACCCAGGGGGCAACTATGGCTACACCTTC. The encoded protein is CASSYSRDPGGNYGYTF.

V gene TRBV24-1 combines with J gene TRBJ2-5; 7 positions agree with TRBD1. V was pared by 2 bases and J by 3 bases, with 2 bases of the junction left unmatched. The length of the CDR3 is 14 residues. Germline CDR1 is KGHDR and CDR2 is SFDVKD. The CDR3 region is CATSDYDREETQYF. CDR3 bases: TGTGCCACCAGTGATTACGACAGGGAAGAGACCCAGTACTTC.

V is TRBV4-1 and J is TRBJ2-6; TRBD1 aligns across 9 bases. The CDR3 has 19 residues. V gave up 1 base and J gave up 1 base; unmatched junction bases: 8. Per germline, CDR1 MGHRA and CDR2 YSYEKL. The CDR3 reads CASSQAWGQGLSGANVLTF. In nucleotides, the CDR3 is TGCGCCAGCAGCCAAGCTTGGGGACAGGGACTTTCTGGGGCCAACGTCCTGACTTTC.

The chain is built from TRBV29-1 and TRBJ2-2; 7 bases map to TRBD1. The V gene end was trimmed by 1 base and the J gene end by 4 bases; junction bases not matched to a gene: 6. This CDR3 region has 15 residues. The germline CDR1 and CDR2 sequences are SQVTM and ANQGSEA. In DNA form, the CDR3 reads TGCAGCGTTGAAGGGGAAGGGGGCGGCACCGGGGAGCTGTTTTTT. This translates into CSVEGEGGGTGELFF.

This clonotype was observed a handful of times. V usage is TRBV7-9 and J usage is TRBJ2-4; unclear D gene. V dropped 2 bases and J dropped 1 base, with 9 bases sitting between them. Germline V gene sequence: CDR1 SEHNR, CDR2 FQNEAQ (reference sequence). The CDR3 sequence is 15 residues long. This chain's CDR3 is CASSLTPIAKNIQYF. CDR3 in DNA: TGTGCCAGCAGCTTAACGCCGATTGCCAAAAACATTCAGTACTTC.

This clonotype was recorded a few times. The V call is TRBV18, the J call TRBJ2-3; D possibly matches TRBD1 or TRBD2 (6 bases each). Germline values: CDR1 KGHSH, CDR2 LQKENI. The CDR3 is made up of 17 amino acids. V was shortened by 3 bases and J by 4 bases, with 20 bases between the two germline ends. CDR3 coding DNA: TGTGCCAGCTCACCGATGGACAGCCGGGGGCGCCCAGATACGCAGTATTTT. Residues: CASSPMDSRGRPDTQYF.

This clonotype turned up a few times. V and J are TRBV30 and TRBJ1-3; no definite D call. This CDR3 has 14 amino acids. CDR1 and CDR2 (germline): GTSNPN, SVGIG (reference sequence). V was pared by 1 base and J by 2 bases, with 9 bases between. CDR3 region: CAWSEGPPGNTIYF. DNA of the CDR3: TGTGCCTGGAGTGAAGGGCCCCCTGGAAACACCATATATTTT.

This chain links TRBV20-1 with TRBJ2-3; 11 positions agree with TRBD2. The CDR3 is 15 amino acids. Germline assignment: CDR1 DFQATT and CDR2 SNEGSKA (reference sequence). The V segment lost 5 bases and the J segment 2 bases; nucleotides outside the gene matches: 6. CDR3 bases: TGCAGTGCTGCCCGACTAGCGGGGATCACAGATACGCAGTATTTT. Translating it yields CSAARLAGITDTQYF.

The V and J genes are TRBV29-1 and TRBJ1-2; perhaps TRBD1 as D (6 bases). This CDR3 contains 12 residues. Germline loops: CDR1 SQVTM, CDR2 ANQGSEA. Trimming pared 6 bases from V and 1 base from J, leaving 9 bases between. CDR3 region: CSVRTDNYGYTF. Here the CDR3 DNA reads TGCAGCGTAAGGACAGATAACTATGGCTACACCTTC.

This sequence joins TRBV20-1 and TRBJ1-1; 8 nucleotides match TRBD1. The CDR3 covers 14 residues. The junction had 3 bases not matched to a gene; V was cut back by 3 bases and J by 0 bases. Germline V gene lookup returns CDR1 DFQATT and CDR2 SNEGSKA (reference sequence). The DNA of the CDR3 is TGCAGTGCTAGGCAGGGGGCTGTGAACACTGAAGCTTTCTTT. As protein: CSARQGAVNTEAFF.

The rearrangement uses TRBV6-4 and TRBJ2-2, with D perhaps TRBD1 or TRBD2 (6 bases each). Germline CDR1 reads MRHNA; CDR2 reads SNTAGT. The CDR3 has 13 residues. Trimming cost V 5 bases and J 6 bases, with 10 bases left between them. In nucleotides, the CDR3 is TGTGCCAGCAGTAAGGGGGGCGCCGGGGAGCTGTTTTTT. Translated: CASSKGGAGELFF.

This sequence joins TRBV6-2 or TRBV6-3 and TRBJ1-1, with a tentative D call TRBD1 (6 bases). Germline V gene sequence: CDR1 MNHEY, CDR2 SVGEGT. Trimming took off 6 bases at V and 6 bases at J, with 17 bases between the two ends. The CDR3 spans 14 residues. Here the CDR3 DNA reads TGTGCCAGCAGACTTCAGGGGACCGCTTCTGAAGCTTTCTTT. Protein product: CASRLQGTASEAFF.